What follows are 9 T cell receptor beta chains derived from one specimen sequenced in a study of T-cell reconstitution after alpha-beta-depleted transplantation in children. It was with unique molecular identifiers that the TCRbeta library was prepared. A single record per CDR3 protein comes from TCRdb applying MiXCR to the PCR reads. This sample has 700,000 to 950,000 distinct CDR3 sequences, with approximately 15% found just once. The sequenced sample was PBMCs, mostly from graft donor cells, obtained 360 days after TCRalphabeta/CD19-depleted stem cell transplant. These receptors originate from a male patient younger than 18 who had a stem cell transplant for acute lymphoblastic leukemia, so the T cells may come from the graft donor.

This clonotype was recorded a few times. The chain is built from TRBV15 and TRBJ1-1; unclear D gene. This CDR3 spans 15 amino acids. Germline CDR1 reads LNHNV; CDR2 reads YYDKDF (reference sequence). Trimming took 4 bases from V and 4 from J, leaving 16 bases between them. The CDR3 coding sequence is TGTGCCACCAGCAAGTTGTGGGATGTCGCCACTGAAGCTTTCTTT. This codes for CATSKLWDVATEAFF.

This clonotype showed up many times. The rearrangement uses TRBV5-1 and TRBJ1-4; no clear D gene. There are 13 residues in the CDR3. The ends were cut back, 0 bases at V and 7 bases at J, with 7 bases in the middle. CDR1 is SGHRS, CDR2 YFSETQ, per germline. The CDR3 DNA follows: TGCGCCAGCAGCTTGGTGGTACGTGAAAAACTGTTTTTT. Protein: CASSLVVREKLFF. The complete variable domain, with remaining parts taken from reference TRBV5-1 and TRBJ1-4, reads KAGVTQTPRYLIKTRGQQVTLSCSPISGHRSVSWYQQTPGQGLQFLFEYFSETQRNKGNFPGRFSGRQFSNSRSEMNVSTLELGDSALYLCASSLVVREKLFFGSGTQLSVL.

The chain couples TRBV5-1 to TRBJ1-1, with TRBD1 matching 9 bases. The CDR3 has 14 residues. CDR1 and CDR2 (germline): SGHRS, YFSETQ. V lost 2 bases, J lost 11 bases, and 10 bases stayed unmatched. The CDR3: CASSLTGTGLRAFF. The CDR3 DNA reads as TGCGCCAGCAGCTTAACCGGGACAGGGTTACGGGCTTTCTTT.

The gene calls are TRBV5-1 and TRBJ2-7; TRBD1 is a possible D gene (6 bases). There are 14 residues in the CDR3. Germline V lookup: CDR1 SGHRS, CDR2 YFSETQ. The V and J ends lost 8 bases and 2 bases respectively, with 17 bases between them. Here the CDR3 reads CASNPGSGAYEQYF. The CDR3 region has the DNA TGCGCCAGTAACCCGGGTTCAGGGGCCTACGAGCAGTACTTC. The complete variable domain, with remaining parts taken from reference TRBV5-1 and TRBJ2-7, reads KAGVTQTPRYLIKTRGQQVTLSCSPISGHRSVSWYQQTPGQGLQFLFEYFSETQRNKGNFPGRFSGRQFSNSRSEMNVSTLELGDSALYLCASNPGSGAYEQYFGPGTRLTVT.

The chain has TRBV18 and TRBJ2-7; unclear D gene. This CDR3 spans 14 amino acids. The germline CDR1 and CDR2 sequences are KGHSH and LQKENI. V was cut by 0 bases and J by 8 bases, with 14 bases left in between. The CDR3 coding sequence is TGTGCCAGCTCACCACCCCTTAGGACGGAGAAGCAGTACTTC. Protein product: CASSPPLRTEKQYF.

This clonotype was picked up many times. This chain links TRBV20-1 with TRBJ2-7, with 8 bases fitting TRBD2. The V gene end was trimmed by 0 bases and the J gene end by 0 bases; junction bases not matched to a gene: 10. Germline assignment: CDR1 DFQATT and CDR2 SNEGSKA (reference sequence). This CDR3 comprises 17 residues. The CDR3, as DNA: TGCAGTGCTAGAGATCTTCCGGCGGGAGGACACTCCTACGAGCAGTACTTC. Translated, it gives CSARDLPAGGHSYEQYF.

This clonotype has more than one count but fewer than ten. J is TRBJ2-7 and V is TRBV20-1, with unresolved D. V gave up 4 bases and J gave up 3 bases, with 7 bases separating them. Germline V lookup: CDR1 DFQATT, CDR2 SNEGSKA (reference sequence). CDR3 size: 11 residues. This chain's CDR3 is CSATTVYEQYF. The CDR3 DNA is TGCAGTGCTACGACGGTCTACGAGCAGTACTTC.

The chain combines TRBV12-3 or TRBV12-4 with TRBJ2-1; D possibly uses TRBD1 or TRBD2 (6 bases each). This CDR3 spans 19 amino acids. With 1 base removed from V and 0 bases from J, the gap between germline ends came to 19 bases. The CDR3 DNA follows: TGTGCCAGCAGTTTAGGGGAGTTAGGAGGGGGTCCCTCCTACAATGAGCAGTTCTTC. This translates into CASSLGELGGGPSYNEQFF.

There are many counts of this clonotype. The CDR3 nucleotides are TGTGCCAGCAGCGCCGGTGTCTATGGCTACACCTTC. Translated: CASSAGVYGYTF. The rearrangement links TRBV12-3 or TRBV12-4 to TRBJ1-2; no definite D call. This CDR3 comprises 12 residues. Trimming removed 6 bases at V and 4 bases at J, with 9 bases between.